This T cell receptor beta chain comes out of a study of blood T cell repertoires in COVID-19 (dated by TCRdb to 2019 to 2021). For context, the study as a whole: Samples covering the acute and convalescent phases of COVID-19 were provided by collaborators in the United States, Italy and Spain. The prospective study material was composed of cDNA or gDNA derived from T cells, B-cell-depleted T cells, or PBMCs. Deeply sampled blood TCRbeta repertoires from subjects exposed to, actively infected with, or recovered from COVID-19 were included in the dataset. The repertoires were released in a freely available public database meant as a resource for research on the immune response to SARS-CoV-2. The samples were drawn from two sources: the first 160 participants of the ongoing ImmuneRACE study, and about 1,300 subjects contributed by 6 global collaborators. Nearly every sample came with metadata listing a de-identified subject ID, COVID-19 status, age in years and sex. Where HLA class I and class II types were available, the types were taken from metadata supplied by the sample provider, not from assay-based typing.

This clone occurred a few times. It has no known antigen specificity. No clone much larger than this one lies a single base away; base qualities are absent. Collaborating institutions collected whole blood in K2EDTA tubes following their own protocols. For TCRbeta analysis, collaborators shipped samples as frozen whole blood, isolated PBMCs, or DNA extracted from either of those sample types. TCRbeta CDR3 regions were amplified from genomic DNA by means of the immunoSEQ Assay, a bias-controlled multiplex PCR. Concerning the study's data processing: Within the assay, amplification of reference gene primers was used to estimate how many nucleated cells each sample contained. To quantify the absolute abundance of each unique TCRbeta CDR3 rearrangement, sequence reads were collapsed and filtered. For each sample, productive Simpson clonality was calculated by taking the square root of Simpson's diversity index across productive rearrangements. This is the immuneACCESS table as TCRdb keeps it, with only in-frame sequences that have V and J called. A part of the clones is gone; compared with another copy, unresolved V genes explain less than half, and the rest is unexplained. V, J and clone size are taken as reported in that table, and D and trimming were inferred from the DNA itself. The sample includes 120,000 or so clones, with more than 75% observed a single time. The ten largest clonotypes hold over 1.5% of the sample.

The study at large found these results: The quantity of clinical and demographic metadata differed by source and by participant and was supplied without curation.

CDR1 SGHKS and CDR2 YYEKEE are derived from the germline V gene (reference sequence). Measured from the cysteine to the phenylalanine, the CDR3 is 15 residues long. The DNA shown is the 45-base CDR3, in frame from base 1. At the junction V is shortened by 0 bases and J by 7 bases; bases outside the gene matches: 4. Recombination linked TRBV5-5 to TRBJ1-6; TRBD1 aligns with 7 central bases. Sequencing was carried out using peripheral blood. The receptor was isolated from a human donor in a cohort sampled during active COVID-19. The nucleotide sequence is given as TGTGCCAGCAGCTTGGGACAGGGTAGGAATTCACCCCTCCACTTT. The resulting protein is CASSLGQGRNSPLHF.